These 24 T cell receptor beta chains originate from one sample sequenced in a study of shared clonotypes between healthy human individuals. Measured with immunoSEQ multiplex PCR; TCRdb has only the in-frame clones, and not every one. The table includes around 2.3 million clones, around 95% detected once. The sample comprised naive CD4+ T cells sorted from blood. Subset given: CD45RA+ positively selected. Receptor source: a man aged 18-30 years in good health.

J is TRBJ1-1 and V is TRBV11-2, with D hard to call. V lost 1 base to trimming and J lost 0 bases, with 21 bases between them. Germline assignment: CDR1 SGHAT and CDR2 FQNNGV. This CDR3 is 19 amino acids long. The CDR3 reads CASSLVGLGLAVLNTEAFF. The CDR3 DNA is TGTGCCAGCAGCTTAGTAGGGCTGGGTCTGGCGGTCCTGAACACTGAAGCTTTCTTT.

Details on this clone: Within the sample, other DNA sequences also encode this same CDR3. The genes are TRBV30 and TRBJ1-4; possibly TRBD1 for D (6 bases). Trimming left V 0 bases short and J 6 bases short, with 11 bases between. CDR3 length: 14 amino acids. In germline, CDR1 is GTSNPN, CDR2 SVGIG (reference sequence). DNA of the CDR3: TGTGCCTGGAGTGTAGGGGGGAAGGATGAAAAACTGTTTTTT. Protein sequence: CAWSVGGKDEKLFF.

The chain recombines TRBV19 with TRBJ1-2; the D is unclear. The germline V gene has CDR1 LNHDA and CDR2 SQIVND (reference sequence). The V and J ends lost 4 bases and 4 bases respectively, with 13 bases between them. The CDR3 runs 14 residues. The CDR3 is CASSTLTGAYGYTF. For the CDR3, the DNA is TGTGCCAGTAGTACCCTTACGGGAGCCTATGGCTACACCTTC.

The J gene is TRBJ2-1, the V gene TRBV7-2; D is uncertain. Germline loops: CDR1 SGHTA, CDR2 FQGNSA. Trimming took 5 bases from V and 6 from J, leaving 11 bases between them. This CDR3 has 13 amino acids. CDR3 residues: CASSPRVGNEQFF. CDR3 nucleotide sequence: TGTGCCAGCAGCCCTAGAGTGGGCAATGAGCAGTTCTTC.

The chain has TRBV29-1 and TRBJ2-1; D is perhaps TRBD2 (6 bases). Trimming took off 6 bases at V and 2 bases at J, with 14 bases between the two ends. This CDR3 comprises 14 residues. Per germline, CDR1 SQVTM and CDR2 ANQGSEA. In DNA, the CDR3 is TGCAGCGTCTCCCGGGACTTTCCCTACAATGAGCAGTTCTTC. It codes for CSVSRDFPYNEQFF.

This chain joins TRBV7-2 and TRBJ2-3, with D perhaps assigned TRBD1 or TRBD2 (6 bases each). Germline V gene sequence: CDR1 SGHTA, CDR2 FQGNSA. The CDR3 is made up of 15 amino acids. V was cut by 6 bases and J by 4 bases, with 17 bases left in between. DNA of the CDR3: TGTGCCAGCAGTATAGGGGGGAGTCGCGCAGATACGCAGTATTTT. Its protein is CASSIGGSRADTQYF.

The genes are TRBV30 and TRBJ1-2, with D maybe TRBD1 (5 bases). Trimming pared 4 bases from V and 2 bases from J, leaving 11 bases between. Germline CDR1 GTSNPN, CDR2 SVGIG (reference sequence). The CDR3 is 13 amino acids. This CDR3 is CAWTSKGNYGYTF. The CDR3 nucleotides read TGTGCCTGGACCAGTAAGGGGAACTATGGCTACACCTTC. Based on the CDR3 plus reference TRBV30 and TRBJ1-2, the full variable domain is SQTIHQWPATLVQPVGSPLSLECTVEGTSNPNLYWYRQAAGRGLQLLFYSVGIGQISSEVPQNLSASRPQDRQFILSSKKLLLSDSGFYLCAWTSKGNYGYTFGSGTRLTVV.

The V call is TRBV6-6, the J call TRBJ1-5; D unresolved. CDR1 MNHNY and CDR2 SVGAGI come from the germline V gene (reference sequence). Trimming removed 6 bases from V and 3 bases from J, with 12 bases in between. The CDR3 contains 14 residues. CDR3 loop: CASRSGRANQPQHF. Written as DNA, the CDR3 is TGTGCCAGCAGGAGCGGCCGGGCCAATCAGCCCCAGCATTTT.

J is TRBJ1-3 and V is TRBV5-6; TRBD1 matches 10 bases. Germline-derived CDR1 and CDR2 are SGHDT and YYEEEE. Trimming at V came to 3 bases and at J to 3 bases, leaving 0 bases not matched to a gene. The CDR3 extends over 14 amino acids. CDR3 in DNA: TGTGCCAGCAGCTGGGACAGGGGTGGAAACACCATATATTTT. It is translated as CASSWDRGGNTIYF.

The chain uses TRBV19 and TRBJ1-5; D is perhaps TRBD1 (5 bases). The germline V gene encodes CDR1 LNHDA and CDR2 SQIVND (reference sequence). The CDR3 totals 15 residues. Trimming left V 2 bases short and J 0 bases short, with 8 bases between. The CDR3 spells CASSILDSSNQPQHF. CDR3 nucleotide sequence: TGTGCCAGTAGTATACTTGACAGTAGCAATCAGCCCCAGCATTTT.

This rearrangement joins TRBV10-3 to TRBJ1-6; 7 bases align to TRBD1. This CDR3 spans 16 amino acids. Trimming took 0 bases from V and 6 from J; bases not matched to a gene: 5. Per germline, CDR1 ENHRY and CDR2 SYGVKD. DNA for the CDR3: TGTGCCATCAGTGAGTCGCAGGGGGGTATTAATTCACCCCTCCACTTT. It codes for CAISESQGGINSPLHF.

The chain uses TRBV6-1 and TRBJ1-2, with D possibly matching TRBD1 (6 bases). This CDR3 is built from 12 residues. The V gene lost 2 bases and the J gene lost 8 bases, with 9 bases spanning the gap. Germline-derived CDR1 and CDR2 are MNHNS and SASEGT. CDR3 region: CASSENRVGYTF. In nucleotides, the CDR3 is TGTGCCAGCAGTGAAAACAGGGTAGGCTACACCTTC.

V is TRBV28 and J is TRBJ1-1, with 11 nucleotides matching TRBD1. CDR1 MDHEN and CDR2 SYDVKM come from the germline V gene. V shed 10 bases and J 10 bases; nucleotides not matched to a gene: 11. This CDR3 has 13 residues. CDR3 sequence reads: CAISFPGQGGAFF. The CDR3 DNA sequence: TGTGCCATCTCCTTCCCGGGACAGGGGGGAGCTTTCTTT.

This clone was counted a single time. The chain links TRBV5-1 to TRBJ1-3; D unclear. Trimming took 3 bases from V and 3 from J, leaving 10 bases between them. Germline lookup yields CDR1 SGHRS and CDR2 YFSETQ. CDR3 length equals 14 residues. The CDR3 sequence is CASSSPKGGNTIYF. DNA of the CDR3: TGCGCCAGCAGCTCCCCAAAAGGTGGAAACACCATATATTTT.

The V call is TRBV2, the J call TRBJ2-2; D gene uncertain. Trimming removed 6 bases from V and 6 bases from J, with 11 bases in between. There are 13 residues in the CDR3. Germline V lookup: CDR1 SNHLY, CDR2 FYNNEI. CDR3 region: CASSASAAGELFF. CDR3 coding DNA: TGTGCCAGCAGCGCCTCCGCGGCCGGGGAGCTGTTTTTT.

The chain joins TRBV11-2 to TRBJ2-2; D unclear. CDR3 length: 16 residues. V lost 3 bases and J lost 0, with 11 bases in between. Germline values: CDR1 SGHAT, CDR2 FQNNGV. The CDR3 region is CASSFSAGSNTGELFF. The CDR3 region has the DNA TGTGCCAGCAGCTTTTCGGCAGGCTCGAACACCGGGGAGCTGTTTTTT.

This clone showed up just once. This chain links TRBV19 with TRBJ2-7; 12 nucleotides align to TRBD2. The CDR3 spans 13 residues. The V segment lost 5 bases and the J segment 7 bases; nucleotides outside the gene matches: 3. Germline V gene lookup returns CDR1 LNHDA and CDR2 SQIVND (reference sequence). The CDR3, as DNA: TGTGCCAGTAGTCTCGGGACTAGCGGGGAGCAGTACTTC. Translated: CASSLGTSGEQYF.

The chain combines TRBV18 with TRBJ1-1, with TRBD1 matching over 7 bases. CDR3 length: 15 residues. The V and J ends lost 5 bases and 4 bases, in that order; junction bases with no gene match: 10. Germline CDR1 reads KGHSH; CDR2 reads LQKENI. The CDR3 sequence is CASSTGPGGTTEAFF. CDR3 coding DNA: TGTGCCAGCTCAACCGGCCCAGGGGGGACCACTGAAGCTTTCTTT.

This chain connects TRBV27 to TRBJ2-7; no reliable D call. Per the germline V gene, CDR1 is MNHEY and CDR2 is SMNVEV (reference sequence). The ends were cut back, 2 bases at V and 0 bases at J, with 11 bases in the middle. CDR3 length equals 15 residues. The chain's CDR3 is CASSLMGLGSYEQYF. As DNA, the CDR3 is TGTGCCAGCAGTTTAATGGGTTTGGGCTCCTACGAGCAGTACTTC.

The genes are TRBV7-3 and TRBJ2-3; 12 bases line up with TRBD2. The length of the CDR3 is 17 residues. Trimming removed 5 bases from V and 0 bases from J; junction bases left unmatched: 6. Germline lookup yields CDR1 SGHTA and CDR2 FQGTGA. As DNA, the CDR3 is TGTGCCAGCAGCCTCAGGACTAGCGGGGCTAGCACAGATACGCAGTATTTT. It codes for CASSLRTSGASTDTQYF.

As DNA, the CDR3 is TGTGCCAGCAAGCGGTGGGAGGGGACAGATACGCAGTATTTT. This sequence encodes CASKRWEGTDTQYF. J is TRBJ2-3 and V is TRBV2; 7 bases match TRBD2. CDR3 length: 14 amino acids. CDR1 is SNHLY, CDR2 FYNNEI, per germline. With 7 bases clipped from V and 3 bases from J, the junction kept 7 bases outside the gene matches.

The chain recombines TRBV30 with TRBJ2-3, with a weak D call TRBD2 (5 bases). The germline CDR1 and CDR2 sequences are GTSNPN and SVGIG (reference sequence). The CDR3 is 10 residues long. Trimming took 5 bases from V and 6 from J, leaving 6 bases between them. CDR3 sequence reads: CAWGLDTQYF. The CDR3 nucleotides read TGTGCCTGGGGACTGGATACGCAGTATTTT.

On this clone itself: This CDR3 is also generated by other DNA sequences in the sample. The genes are TRBV5-1 and TRBJ1-4; TRBD1 matches at 10 bases. Germline loops: CDR1 SGHRS, CDR2 YFSETQ. There are 14 residues in the CDR3. V trimming: 3 bases; J trimming: 7 bases; junction bases outside the gene matches: 3. DNA for the CDR3: TGCGCCAGCAGCTCCGGGACAGGGGTTGAAAAACTGTTTTTT. It is translated as CASSSGTGVEKLFF.

This clone has only one observation. This sequence joins TRBV5-1 and TRBJ1-1, with D uncertain. CDR1 and CDR2 from the germline V gene are SGHRS and YFSETQ. V was clipped by 3 bases and J by 5 bases, with 17 bases between them. This CDR3 is built from 15 residues. CDR3: CASSSSPASGTEAFF. In nucleotides, the CDR3 is TGCGCCAGCAGCTCCAGCCCTGCGAGTGGTACTGAAGCTTTCTTT.